Described below is a single TCR beta chain sequence and its context. The data were obtained in a study of blood T cell repertoires in COVID-19. Germline lookup yields CDR1 SGDLS and CDR2 YYNGEE. V dropped 2 bases and J dropped 6; count of bases not matched to a gene: 8. The CDR3 is 16 residues long. TCRdb's table, derived via immunoSEQ multiplex PCR, lists solely in-frame clones and lacks some. The sample contains 200,000 to 300,000 clones, roughly 87% of which appear only once. V is TRBV9 and J is TRBJ1-4; 9 bases are a match to TRBD1. This receptor was identified in a human donor in a cohort sampled during active COVID-19. Material: peripheral blood. In nucleotides, the CDR3 is TGTGCCAGCAGCGTGACCGGGACAGGGACGCATGAAAAACTGTTTTTT. Amino acids: CASSVTGTGTHEKLFF.